The 24 T cell receptor beta chains in this list originate from one sample, sequenced in a study of T cell changes during pregnancy in multiple sclerosis. Here immunoSEQ multiplex PCR was the method, and the copy in TCRdb shows in-frame clones only, minus some. Of fewer than 130,000 clones in the sample, approximately 93% are singletons; the top ten hold about 3%. The specimen comprised peripheral blood, sampled after pregnancy. These receptors all come from a female donor with multiple sclerosis, enrolled in a pregnancy study.

The rearrangement links TRBV5-1 to TRBJ1-1; 7 bases are a match to TRBD1. The length of the CDR3 is 13 residues. The germline CDR1 and CDR2 sequences are SGHRS and YFSETQ. The V segment lost 2 bases and the J segment 8 bases; nucleotides outside the gene matches: 6. CDR3 region: CASSLNQDREAFF. CDR3 nucleotide sequence: TGCGCCAGCAGCTTAAACCAGGACAGGGAAGCTTTCTTT.

This rearrangement joins TRBV7-8 to TRBJ2-3; TRBD2 aligns across 9 bases. The V gene end was trimmed by 1 base and the J gene end by 2 bases; junction bases not matched to a gene: 13. CDR1 and CDR2 from the germline V gene are SGHVS and FQNEAQ. The CDR3 contains 19 residues. The CDR3 DNA is TGTGCCAGCAGCTTAGTCGGCGGGGGGGACCCCACTCACACAGATACGCAGTATTTT. It codes for CASSLVGGGDPTHTDTQYF.

The V call is TRBV28, the J call TRBJ1-5; D unresolved. This CDR3 region has 12 residues. V was cut by 5 bases and J by 6 bases, with 8 bases left in between. Germline CDR1 is MDHEN and CDR2 is SYDVKM. CDR3 in amino acids: CASSRAGQPQHF. The CDR3 DNA sequence: TGTGCCAGCAGTAGAGCCGGTCAGCCCCAGCATTTT.

The chain recombines TRBV19 with TRBJ1-5, with 7 positions matching TRBD1. V lost 6 bases to trimming and J lost 2 bases; unmatched junction nucleotides: 10. Germline values: CDR1 LNHDA, CDR2 SQIVND (reference sequence). CDR3 length: 16 amino acids. This CDR3 reads CASSLRGGEGNQPQHF. The DNA of the CDR3 is TGTGCCAGTAGCCTGAGAGGGGGCGAGGGCAATCAGCCCCAGCATTTT.

The chain employs TRBV7-8 and TRBJ2-1; a weak D match, TRBD1 (6 bases). CDR3 length: 12 residues. V was pared by 5 bases and J by 10 bases, with 12 bases between. Germline CDR1 SGHVS, CDR2 FQNEAQ. The CDR3 DNA is TGTGCCAGCAGCCCAGGACAGCGCGAGCAGTTCTTC. As protein: CASSPGQREQFF.

The rearrangement joins TRBV5-1 to TRBJ1-4, with D possibly TRBD1 on 5 matching bases. Germline V gene lookup returns CDR1 SGHRS and CDR2 YFSETQ. The V gene lost 3 bases and the J gene lost 0 bases, with 24 bases spanning the gap. The CDR3 consists of 20 residues. CDR3 nucleotides: TGCGCCAGCAGCTCCTTAATTGGGGGGACGTTTAGTGCAACTAATGAAAAACTGTTTTTT. Translating it yields CASSSLIGGTFSATNEKLFF.

In its sample, this clone was seen a few times. The chain joins TRBV6-5 to TRBJ2-4, with D unresolved. Trimming stripped 5 bases from V and 1 base from J, with 9 bases between. This CDR3 is built from 14 residues. Germline CDR1 and CDR2: MNHEY and SVGAGI. The CDR3 DNA reads as TGTGCCAGCAGTAGTGACACCGCCAAAAACATTCAGTACTTC. Translated: CASSSDTAKNIQYF.

This rearrangement joins TRBV10-3 to TRBJ1-2; 7 nucleotides line up with TRBD1. V lost 8 bases to trimming and J lost 4 bases; unmatched junction nucleotides: 7. The CDR3 contains 13 residues. In germline, CDR1 is ENHRY, CDR2 SYGVKD. The CDR3 loop reads CAIDRDQSYGYTF. The CDR3 region has the DNA TGTGCCATCGACAGGGATCAAAGCTATGGCTACACCTTC.

The V and J genes are TRBV7-2 and TRBJ2-1, with a weak D call TRBD2 (5 bases). Trimming left V 5 bases short and J 2 bases short, with 16 bases between. Germline CDR1 reads SGHTA; CDR2 reads FQGNSA. The CDR3 is 16 residues long. The chain's CDR3 is CASSTNPGFPYNEQFF. CDR3 nucleotide sequence: TGTGCCAGCAGCACGAATCCGGGATTTCCCTACAATGAGCAGTTCTTC.

This chain joins TRBV2 and TRBJ2-1, with TRBD2 matching 9 bases. J gave up 4 bases and V 4 bases, and 5 bases lay outside the gene matches. Per germline, CDR1 SNHLY and CDR2 FYNNEI. The CDR3 consists of 15 residues. In nucleotides, the CDR3 is TGTGCCAGCAGTGGTCGTAGCGGGGGATACAATGAGCAGTTCTTC. Amino acids: CASSGRSGGYNEQFF.

This chain connects TRBV30 to TRBJ2-7; D gene uncertain. The V and J ends lost 0 bases and 6 bases respectively, with 18 bases between them. Germline lookup yields CDR1 GTSNPN and CDR2 SVGIG (reference sequence). CDR3 length: 15 amino acids. CDR3 bases: TGTGCCTGGAGTGTAAAGTCCAGGTCTACCGCCGAGCAGTACTTC. Translation gives CAWSVKSRSTAEQYF.

The chain uses TRBV9 and TRBJ1-1; tentatively, D is TRBD1 (6 bases). This CDR3 has 13 amino acids. The V gene lost 0 bases and the J gene lost 5 bases, with 8 bases spanning the gap. Germline V gene sequence: CDR1 SGDLS, CDR2 YYNGEE. CDR3 sequence reads: CASSVGTETEAFF. Written as DNA, the CDR3 is TGTGCCAGCAGCGTAGGGACAGAAACTGAAGCTTTCTTT. The variable domain in full, completed from reference TRBV9 and TRBJ1-1, reads DSGVTQTPKHLITATGQRVTLRCSPRSGDLSVYWYQQSLDQGLQFLIQYYNGEERAKGNILERFSAQQFPDLHSELNLSSLELGDSALYFCASSVGTETEAFFGQGTRLTVV.

The rearrangement uses TRBV19 and TRBJ1-2; D is perhaps TRBD1 (6 bases). V gave up 1 base and J gave up 8 bases, with 11 bases separating them. There are 13 residues in the CDR3. Germline V gene sequence: CDR1 LNHDA, CDR2 SQIVND (reference sequence). CDR3 DNA: TGTGCCAGTAGTATAGCTGCGGACAGAGGCTACACCTTC. Encoded protein: CASSIAADRGYTF.

The count of this clone is one. V gene TRBV30 combines with J gene TRBJ2-7; 12 bases line up with TRBD2. The germline CDR1 and CDR2 sequences are GTSNPN and SVGIG (reference sequence). CDR3 size: 16 residues. With V trimmed by 3 bases and J by 4 bases, 10 bases remained unmatched. The CDR3 DNA reads TGTGCCTGGAGCCACCCCCGGACTAGCGGGAAGTACGAGCAGTACTTC. Translated, it gives CAWSHPRTSGKYEQYF.

The chain links TRBV18 to TRBJ2-3; 8 bases fit TRBD2. This CDR3 comprises 15 residues. The ends lost 8 bases at V and 4 bases at J; junction bases unmatched: 11. Germline CDR1 reads KGHSH; CDR2 reads LQKENI. The CDR3: CASPTSEGPPDTQYF. The DNA for the CDR3 is TGTGCCAGCCCGACTAGCGAGGGGCCCCCAGATACGCAGTATTTT. Full variable domain (remainder filled in from reference TRBV18 and TRBJ2-3): NAGVMQNPRHLVRRRGQEARLRCSPMKGHSHVYWYRQLPEEGLKFMVYLQKENIIDESGMPKERFSAEFPKEGPSILRIQQVVRGDSAAYFCASPTSEGPPDTQYFGPGTRLTVL.

The chain carries TRBV6-4 and TRBJ2-3; 7 bases fit TRBD2. Germline CDR1 MRHNA, CDR2 SNTAGT. V gave up 0 bases and J gave up 6 bases; unmatched junction bases: 6. The CDR3 consists of 15 residues. The CDR3 nucleotides read TGTGCCAGCAGTGACTCACGGTCGCGGGGGGATACGCAGTATTTT. It codes for CASSDSRSRGDTQYF.

This clone was recorded only once. The CDR3 DNA is TGTGCCAGTACCGGCGGCGGTTATGGCTACACCTTC. The encoded protein is CASTGGGYGYTF. The chain has TRBV19 and TRBJ1-2; D is undetermined. V gave up 7 bases and J gave up 5 bases, with 11 bases separating them. This CDR3 spans 12 amino acids. Germline loops: CDR1 LNHDA, CDR2 SQIVND (reference sequence).

The CDR3 DNA follows: TGCGCCAGCAGCGCGGGACAGGGCGGCTATGGCTACACCTTC. This gives the protein CASSAGQGGYGYTF. The V call is TRBV5-1, the J call TRBJ1-2, with TRBD1 matching over 9 bases. CDR3 length: 14 amino acids. The germline CDR1 and CDR2 sequences are SGHRS and YFSETQ. Trimming removed 4 bases from V and 4 bases from J; junction bases left unmatched: 5.

V and J are TRBV6-5 and TRBJ1-2, with TRBD1 as a possible D gene (6 bases). The germline V gene encodes CDR1 MNHEY and CDR2 SVGAGI. The CDR3 covers 14 residues. Trimming took 7 bases from V and 4 from J, leaving 16 bases between them. CDR3 sequence reads: CASNQQGTAYGYTF. The DNA of the CDR3 is TGTGCCAGCAACCAACAGGGTACGGCCTATGGCTACACCTTC.

The genes are TRBV10-2 and TRBJ2-5, with unresolved D. Germline V CDR1 and CDR2: WSHSY, SAAADI. The CDR3 spans 14 residues. Trimming removed 8 bases at V and 2 bases at J, with 15 bases between. CDR3 sequence: CASLSTATQETQYF. As DNA, the CDR3 is TGCGCCAGCTTATCTACAGCAACACAAGAGACCCAGTACTTC.

The V gene is TRBV14, the J gene TRBJ1-1, with D hard to call. Trimming took 4 bases from V and 6 from J, leaving 12 bases between them. From germline, CDR1 is SGHDN and CDR2 FVKESK. The CDR3 loop spans 13 amino acids. This CDR3 is CASSPPFTPEAFF. The CDR3 region has the DNA TGTGCCAGCAGCCCACCTTTTACTCCTGAAGCTTTCTTT. The complete variable domain, with remaining parts taken from reference TRBV14 and TRBJ1-1, reads EAGVTQFPSHSVIEKGQTVTLRCDPISGHDNLYWYRRVMGKEIKFLLHFVKESKQDESGMPNNRFLAERTGGTYSTLKVQPAELEDSGVYFCASSPPFTPEAFFGQGTRLTVV.

The rearrangement joins TRBV6-4 to TRBJ2-3, with TRBD2 matching over 9 bases. From germline, CDR1 is MRHNA and CDR2 SNTAGT. The CDR3 runs 14 residues. Unmatched junction bases numbered 6, after V lost 5 bases and J lost 6 bases. The CDR3 DNA is TGTGCCAGCAGTAAGCGGGGGGCAGGGGATACGCAGTATTTT. Protein sequence: CASSKRGAGDTQYF.

The chain employs TRBV9 and TRBJ1-2, with 7 bases identical to TRBD1. Germline V CDR1 and CDR2: SGDLS, YYNGEE. The V and J ends lost 1 base and 6 bases, in that order; junction bases with no gene match: 3. The CDR3 consists of 13 residues. Here the CDR3 reads CASSVSGQDGYTF. The CDR3 nucleotides read TGTGCCAGCAGCGTATCCGGACAGGATGGCTACACCTTC.

V gene TRBV5-5 combines with J gene TRBJ2-7; 7 bases align to TRBD1. The CDR3 extends over 15 amino acids. From germline, CDR1 is SGHKS and CDR2 YYEKEE (reference sequence). With 0 bases clipped from V and 2 bases from J, the junction kept 5 bases outside the gene matches. The CDR3 nucleotides are TGTGCCAGCAGCTTGGGGCCAACAGGGGCCTACGAGCAGTACTTC. This sequence encodes CASSLGPTGAYEQYF.